This T cell receptor beta chain came from a study of cytomegalovirus exposure and HLA in healthy donors. Study background: Earlier, 150 million to 200 million T cells were analyzed, and approximately 110 million unique TCR beta sequences were found among them.

The study ran its PCR with 60 Vbeta and 13 Jbeta primers. Here immunoSEQ multiplex PCR was the method, and the copy in TCRdb shows in-frame clones only, minus some. Among over 50,000 clones listed, 75% to 85% were seen once. About this clone: The antigen is not known.

Trimming cost V 1 base and J 5 bases; bases outside gene matches: 15. This CDR3 contains 19 residues. CDR1 is SGHTA, CDR2 FQGTGA, per germline. Points from the study as a whole: The classifier reportedly diagnosed cytomegalovirus status with high specificity and sensitivity. In a later analysis, TCR beta V- and J-gene trimming was associated with a missense DCLRE1C variant. Researchers reported from a later analysis that most CMV-associated TCR beta chains appeared HLA-restricted.

Sequencing input: PBMCs. V usage is TRBV7-3 and J usage is TRBJ2-5, with 11 bases that match TRBD2. The clonotype comes from a man aged 45-65 years in good health and CMV-seropositive. Here the CDR3 DNA reads TGTGCCAGCAGCTTAAGGGGACCGGCTACTAGCGGGAGTGGGGAGACCCAGTACTTC. Protein sequence: CASSLRGPATSGSGETQYF.